These 25 T cell receptor beta chains originate from one sample sequenced in a study of blood T cell repertoires in COVID-19. Clones were sequenced by immunoSEQ multiplex PCR, and TCRdb holds only the in-frame ones, with some missing. The table shows about 42,000 clones, with about 82% occurring only once. Material: peripheral blood. All receptors derive from a man aged 45-60 years with active COVID-19.

V and J are TRBV29-1 and TRBJ2-1; the D is unclear. The V end lost 7 bases, the J end lost 4 bases, and 11 bases lay between the germline ends. Germline V lookup: CDR1 SQVTM, CDR2 ANQGSEA. There are 12 residues in the CDR3. In DNA, the CDR3 is TGCAGCGCTATCCCCGTATACAATGAGCAGTTCTTC. Encoded protein: CSAIPVYNEQFF.

The chain recombines TRBV27 with TRBJ2-7; 10 bases line up with TRBD1. V was pared by 5 bases and J by 2 bases, with 6 bases of the junction left unmatched. Germline lookup yields CDR1 MNHEY and CDR2 SMNVEV (reference sequence). The CDR3 spans 15 residues. CDR3 coding DNA: TGTGCCAGCAGTCCGGGGACAGGGGTGACCTACGAGCAGTACTTC. Amino acid sequence: CASSPGTGVTYEQYF.

The chain couples TRBV12-3 or TRBV12-4 to TRBJ2-5, with D uncertain. Trimming left V 3 bases short and J 3 bases short, with 8 bases between. The CDR3 has 13 amino acids. CDR3 amino acids: CASSFSVEETQYF. The DNA of the CDR3 is TGTGCCAGCAGTTTCTCTGTCGAAGAGACCCAGTACTTC.

The gene calls are TRBV6-6 and TRBJ2-7; D is possibly TRBD1 (7 bases). This CDR3 region has 13 residues. Between the trimmed V and J ends, which lost 5 bases and 7 bases, there was a span of 15 bases. Per the germline V gene, CDR1 is MNHNY and CDR2 is SVGAGI (reference sequence). The CDR3 sequence is CASSRRGAGEQYF. CDR3 sequence (DNA): TGTGCCAGCAGTCGCAGGGGGGCGGGAGAGCAGTACTTC.

The chain joins TRBV6-2 or TRBV6-3 to TRBJ1-5; no clear D. Germline loops: CDR1 MNHEY, CDR2 SVGEGT. This CDR3 region has 14 residues. Trimming left V 4 bases short and J 0 bases short, with 7 bases between. CDR3 DNA sequence: TGTGCCAGCAGTTTGAGCCCTAGCAATCAGCCCCAGCATTTT. It is translated as CASSLSPSNQPQHF.

V and J are TRBV5-4 and TRBJ2-7; D unclear. The CDR3 is 14 residues long. Trimming removed 1 base from V and 6 bases from J, with 14 bases in between. Per the germline V gene, CDR1 is SGHNT and CDR2 is YYREEE (reference sequence). This CDR3 is CASSLSYRSGEQYF. The CDR3 nucleotides are TGTGCCAGCAGCTTGAGTTACCGGTCGGGCGAGCAGTACTTC.

The chain has TRBV28 and TRBJ1-2; 7 bases are a match to TRBD1. Germline V gene sequence: CDR1 MDHEN, CDR2 SYDVKM. The CDR3 sequence is 14 residues long. V lost 1 base and J lost 7; bases outside the gene matches: 6. The CDR3 loop is CASSLSGGDGGYTF. In nucleotides, the CDR3 is TGTGCCAGCAGTTTATCAGGGGGTGACGGTGGCTACACCTTC.

CDR3 DNA: TGTGCCAGCAGCTTGGGAACTAGCGGGCGGGTGTGGCAGTTCTTC. Translated, it gives CASSLGTSGRVWQFF. The chain uses TRBV5-8 and TRBJ2-1; 9 bases are a match to TRBD2. Germline values: CDR1 SGHTS, CDR2 YDEGEE. CDR3 length: 15 amino acids. The V gene end was trimmed by 0 bases and the J gene end by 12 bases; junction bases not matched to a gene: 10.

This CDR3 reads CASSLVGPDRGPGGYTF. CDR3 nucleotide sequence: TGCGCCAGCAGCTTGGTAGGGCCCGACAGGGGGCCGGGCGGCTACACCTTC. The chain combines TRBV5-1 with TRBJ1-2; the match to TRBD1 covers 10 bases. This CDR3 has 17 amino acids. Germline CDR1 SGHRS, CDR2 YFSETQ. After removal of 0 bases from V and 8 bases from J, the junction contained 13 bases not matched to a gene.

The V and J genes are TRBV19 and TRBJ2-5; 12 nucleotides agree with TRBD2. CDR1 and CDR2 from the germline V gene are LNHDA and SQIVND (reference sequence). Trimming cost V 2 bases and J 2 bases; bases outside gene matches: 6. This CDR3 spans 17 amino acids. CDR3 amino acids: CASSIQTSGGRQETQYF. The CDR3 coding sequence is TGTGCCAGTAGTATACAGACTAGCGGGGGCCGGCAAGAGACCCAGTACTTC.

CDR3 in DNA: TGTGCCAGTAGTCTCCTGGAAGGACTAGCGGGAGTCCCTGAGCAGTTCTTC. Translation: CASSLLEGLAGVPEQFF. V usage is TRBV19 and J usage is TRBJ2-1, with 13 nucleotides matching TRBD2. CDR1 and CDR2 (germline): LNHDA, SQIVND (reference sequence). The V segment lost 5 bases and the J segment 9 bases; nucleotides outside the gene matches: 13. CDR3 length equals 17 residues.

A note on this clone: One end of the junction varies from germline; a read error may be responsible. The rearrangement uses TRBV11-1 and TRBJ2-1, with 7 bases that match TRBD2. CDR3 length: 12 residues. Per the germline V gene, CDR1 is SGHAT and CDR2 is FQDESV (reference sequence). CDR3 DNA sequence: TGTGCCAGCAGGTTAGCGGGCACTGAGCAGTTCTTC. Protein product: CASRLAGTEQFF.

The V call is TRBV28, the J call TRBJ1-1; D is unresolved. From germline, CDR1 is MDHEN and CDR2 SYDVKM. This CDR3 is built from 15 residues. V lost 5 bases, J lost 0 bases, and 13 bases lay in between. CDR3 sequence: CASSPARVMNTEAFF. As DNA, the CDR3 is TGTGCCAGCAGTCCAGCGCGGGTCATGAACACTGAAGCTTTCTTT.

The V gene is TRBV5-1, the J gene TRBJ1-2; D possibly corresponds to TRBD1 (5 bases). Trimming shortened V by 2 bases and J by 3 bases, and 8 bases separated the two germline ends. The CDR3 is 13 amino acids. CDR1 is SGHRS and CDR2 is YFSETQ in the germline V gene. This CDR3 reads CASSFGGDYGYTF. The CDR3 nucleotides read TGCGCCAGCAGCTTCGGAGGGGACTATGGCTACACCTTC.

The chain recombines TRBV7-9 with TRBJ2-6; 11 bases are a match to TRBD1. V lost 3 bases and J lost 1; bases outside the gene matches: 8. CDR3 size: 19 residues. Germline CDR1 and CDR2: SEHNR and FQNEAQ (reference sequence). The CDR3 loop reads CASSLTRDRGVSGANVLTF. CDR3 DNA: TGTGCCAGCAGCTTGACCCGGGACAGGGGGGTATCTGGGGCCAACGTCCTGACTTTC.

CDR3 in amino acids: CASSLETRTVNSPLHF. Here the CDR3 DNA reads TGTGCCAGCAGCTTAGAAACCCGGACAGTTAATTCACCCCTCCACTTT. This rearrangement joins TRBV7-2 to TRBJ1-6; D is perhaps TRBD1 (6 bases). V was shortened by 1 base and J by 6 bases, with 13 bases between the two germline ends. This CDR3 region has 16 residues. Germline loops: CDR1 SGHTA, CDR2 FQGNSA.

This chain links TRBV20-1 with TRBJ2-7, with a tentative D call TRBD1 (6 bases). This CDR3 is 11 amino acids long. V lost 6 bases and J lost 2, with 8 bases in between. CDR1 is DFQATT, CDR2 SNEGSKA, per germline (reference sequence). CDR3 sequence (DNA): TGCAGTGCGTCAGGGGCCTACGAGCAGTACTTC. Protein product: CSASGAYEQYF.

This chain joins TRBV5-4 and TRBJ2-1; 7 bases are shared with TRBD1. This CDR3 spans 16 amino acids. Germline CDR1 reads SGHNT; CDR2 reads YYREEE (reference sequence). The ends lost 4 bases at V and 6 bases at J; junction bases unmatched: 13. The CDR3 DNA sequence: TGTGCCAGCAGCCCCCCCGAGGGGGCGGTTAGCAATGAGCAGTTCTTC. Its protein is CASSPPEGAVSNEQFF. The whole variable domain, filled in from reference TRBV5-4 and TRBJ2-1, reads ETGVTQSPTHLIKTRGQQVTLRCSSQSGHNTVSWYQQALGQGPQFIFQYYREEENGRGNFPPRFSGLQFPNYSSELNVNALELDDSALYLCASSPPEGAVSNEQFFGPGTRLTVL.

The chain employs TRBV5-1 and TRBJ1-1; no definite D call. The V gene lost 3 bases and the J gene lost 6 bases, with 12 bases spanning the gap. CDR1 is SGHRS, CDR2 YFSETQ, per germline. The CDR3 contains 13 residues. DNA of the CDR3: TGCGCCAGCAGCTCCAGCTGGAGTCCTGAAGCTTTCTTT. Residues: CASSSSWSPEAFF.

This sequence joins TRBV18 and TRBJ1-5; D gene uncertain. Per the germline V gene, CDR1 is KGHSH and CDR2 is LQKENI. Deletions cut 6 bases from V and 0 bases from J, with 9 bases between. The CDR3 extends over 14 amino acids. CDR3: CASSLSISNQPQHF. CDR3 DNA: TGTGCCAGCTCGCTATCCATTAGCAATCAGCCCCAGCATTTT.

The chain carries TRBV9 and TRBJ2-7; TRBD2 is a possible D gene (5 bases). V lost 2 bases to trimming and J lost 1 base, with 13 bases between them. There are 15 residues in the CDR3. Germline-derived CDR1 and CDR2 are SGDLS and YYNGEE. In DNA, the CDR3 is TGTGCCAGCAGCGTCGGCGGACTGGGATCCTACGAGCAGTACTTC. Translated, it gives CASSVGGLGSYEQYF.

This chain uses TRBV2 with TRBJ1-1; possible D gene TRBD1, 5 bases. CDR1 is SNHLY, CDR2 FYNNEI, per germline. V was cut by 1 base and J by 3 bases, with 12 bases left in between. The CDR3 is 15 amino acids. The CDR3, as DNA: TGTGCCAGCAGTGAAGGGAGCCGGGGGGACACTGAAGCTTTCTTT. Its translation: CASSEGSRGDTEAFF.

V and J are TRBV5-4 and TRBJ1-6; D not resolved. This CDR3 comprises 12 residues. Trimming stripped 4 bases from V and 5 bases from J, with 4 bases between. Germline V CDR1 and CDR2: SGHNT, YYREEE (reference sequence). In DNA form, the CDR3 reads TGTGCCAGCAGCCAAAATAATTCACCCCTCCACTTT. Translation: CASSQNNSPLHF.

V gene TRBV19 combines with J gene TRBJ2-7; 11 nucleotides align to TRBD1. V shed 3 bases and J 7 bases; nucleotides not matched to a gene: 2. This CDR3 has 13 residues. Per the germline V gene, CDR1 is LNHDA and CDR2 is SQIVND (reference sequence). CDR3 sequence: CASSMGTGGEQYF. The CDR3 region has the DNA TGTGCCAGTAGTATGGGGACAGGGGGGGAGCAGTACTTC.

V is TRBV19 and J is TRBJ1-5, with TRBD1 as a possible D gene (5 bases). Looked up from germline, CDR1 is LNHDA and CDR2 is SQIVND (reference sequence). The V and J ends lost 10 bases and 6 bases respectively, with 16 bases between them. The CDR3 contains 13 residues. This CDR3 is CATRAEGFQPQHF. In DNA, the CDR3 is TGTGCCACCAGGGCGGAGGGGTTTCAGCCCCAGCATTTT.